This passage covers 32 T cell receptor beta chains from one sample sequenced in a study of T cell responses to AZD1222 COVID-19 vaccine. Assay: immunoSEQ multiplex PCR; the TCRdb copy retains only in-frame clones and omits some. The sample has about 110,000 clones, more than 70% seen once; the top ten hold over 15%. The specimen was peripheral blood, collected on day 0 of AZD1222 vaccination. These receptor sequences come from an adult in good health.

The chain combines TRBV10-3 with TRBJ1-1; possible D gene TRBD1, 5 bases. V dropped 6 bases and J dropped 1 base, with 12 bases sitting between them. Germline lookup yields CDR1 ENHRY and CDR2 SYGVKD. The CDR3 is 14 residues long. The CDR3, as DNA: TGTGCCATCAGCCCCTCGGGGGAGAACACTGAAGCTTTCTTT. It encodes CAISPSGENTEAFF.

The chain combines TRBV9 with TRBJ2-5; perhaps TRBD2 as D (6 bases). V lost 0 bases and J 1 base, leaving 10 bases between the germline ends. CDR1 is SGDLS and CDR2 is YYNGEE in the germline V gene. The CDR3 is 15 amino acids. DNA of the CDR3: TGTGCCAGCAGCGTAGATCGGGGGACCCAAGAGACCCAGTACTTC. It encodes CASSVDRGTQETQYF.

This chain links TRBV24-1 with TRBJ2-6, with TRBD2 matching over 7 bases. Trimming removed 5 bases from V and 0 bases from J; junction bases left unmatched: 3. The CDR3 has 16 residues. Germline lookup yields CDR1 KGHDR and CDR2 SFDVKD. The DNA for the CDR3 is TGTGCCACCAGTGCTAGCGGAATCTCTGGGGCCAACGTCCTGACTTTC. Its translation: CATSASGISGANVLTF.

This chain connects TRBV6-5 to TRBJ2-2, with 8 bases that match TRBD1. Germline values: CDR1 MNHEY, CDR2 SVGAGI. CDR3 size: 14 residues. V shed 7 bases, J shed 6 bases, and the junction held 7 bases outside the gene matches. CDR3 sequence: CASNPTGVAGELFF. The DNA of the CDR3 is TGTGCCAGCAACCCGACAGGGGTTGCCGGGGAGCTGTTTTTT.

The rearrangement links TRBV6-5 to TRBJ2-1; 9 nucleotides line up with TRBD2. In germline, CDR1 is MNHEY, CDR2 SVGAGI. The CDR3 covers 14 residues. The V gene end was trimmed by 6 bases and the J gene end by 10 bases; junction bases not matched to a gene: 10. The CDR3 region is CASRRLAGPSEQFF. The CDR3 bases are TGTGCCAGCAGACGGCTAGCGGGACCCTCGGAGCAGTTCTTC.

In nucleotides, the CDR3 is TGTGCCTGGAGCCGCCAAGGGGGCACCGGGGAGCTGTTTTTT. It specifies CAWSRQGGTGELFF. The chain couples TRBV30 to TRBJ2-2; D is possibly TRBD1 (6 bases). V lost 3 bases and J lost 4, with 12 bases in between. CDR3 size: 14 residues. Germline-derived CDR1 and CDR2 are GTSNPN and SVGIG (reference sequence). Variable domain in full (rest from reference TRBV30 and TRBJ2-2): SQTIHQWPATLVQPVGSPLSLECTVEGTSNPNLYWYRQAAGRGLQLLFYSVGIGQISSEVPQNLSASRPQDRQFILSSKKLLLSDSGFYLCAWSRQGGTGELFFGEGSRLTVL.

The J gene is TRBJ2-3, the V gene TRBV6-5; 7 nucleotides line up with TRBD2. The ends lost 5 bases at V and 0 bases at J; junction bases unmatched: 2. The germline CDR1 and CDR2 sequences are MNHEY and SVGAGI. This CDR3 spans 14 amino acids. CDR3 sequence reads: CASSRSGSTDTQYF. CDR3 nucleotides: TGTGCCAGCAGTCGTAGCGGGAGCACAGATACGCAGTATTTT.

V gene TRBV19 combines with J gene TRBJ1-4; possible D gene TRBD1, 6 bases. The V gene lost 3 bases and the J gene lost 7 bases, with 15 bases spanning the gap. Germline V gene lookup returns CDR1 LNHDA and CDR2 SQIVND (reference sequence). The CDR3 consists of 15 residues. The CDR3 is CASSIDRYRPEKLFF. The CDR3 DNA sequence: TGTGCCAGTAGTATCGACAGGTATAGACCTGAAAAACTGTTTTTT.

This clone turned up a few times. CDR3 region: CAWRDSHNQPQHF. The DNA of the CDR3 is TGTGCCTGGAGGGACAGTCACAATCAGCCCCAGCATTTT. The J gene is TRBJ1-5, the V gene TRBV30; possibly TRBD1 for D (6 bases). Trimming stripped 3 bases from V and 3 bases from J, with 9 bases between. The CDR3 is 13 residues long. Germline V gene sequence: CDR1 GTSNPN, CDR2 SVGIG (reference sequence).

This chain uses TRBV6-5 with TRBJ1-2, with D tentatively TRBD1 (5 bases). Germline CDR1 reads MNHEY; CDR2 reads SVGAGI. V was cut by 0 bases and J by 8 bases, with 16 bases left in between. The CDR3 is 15 residues long. In nucleotides, the CDR3 is TGTGCCAGCAGTTACTCTTGGGGGACCGCCTACGGCTACACCTTC. Translated: CASSYSWGTAYGYTF.

CDR3 DNA sequence: TGTGCCAGCAGCCCCGGGAAAGAAGCTTTCTTT. It is translated as CASSPGKEAFF. The rearrangement uses TRBV9 and TRBJ1-1; D not certain. Trimming took 4 bases from V and 8 from J, leaving 9 bases between them. CDR1 and CDR2 (germline): SGDLS, YYNGEE. The CDR3 runs to 11 residues.

The CDR3 nucleotides are TGTGCCCTGTCGGGGCCCTACGAGCAGTACGTC. Its protein is CALSGPYEQYV. The gene calls are TRBV14 and TRBJ2-7; possibly TRBD1 or TRBD2 for D (5 bases each). The CDR3 is made up of 11 amino acids. Trimming cost V 11 bases and J 2 bases, with 10 bases left between them. Germline-derived CDR1 and CDR2 are SGHDN and FVKESK.

A remark on this clone: One end of the junction fails to match germline, which may point to a read error. This chain connects TRBV15 to TRBJ2-2; D tentatively fits TRBD1 or TRBD2 (6 bases each). There are 13 residues in the CDR3. Germline CDR1 reads LNHNV; CDR2 reads YYDKDF (reference sequence). The CDR3 loop reads CTTATGAGGELFF. The CDR3 DNA reads TGTACCACCGCCACGGGGGCTGGCGGGGAGCTGTTTTTT.

J is TRBJ2-5 and V is TRBV12-3 or TRBV12-4; D unresolved. The CDR3 is 11 amino acids. The V end was cut by 7 bases, the J end by 0 bases, with 3 bases between. The CDR3: CASTNQETQYF. The CDR3 bases are TGTGCCAGCACCAACCAAGAGACCCAGTACTTC.

The chain is built from TRBV7-8 and TRBJ1-1, with no clear D. This CDR3 is built from 13 residues. Trimming removed 3 bases from V and 1 base from J, with 6 bases in between. Germline loops: CDR1 SGHVS, CDR2 FQNEAQ. The DNA for the CDR3 is TGTGCCAGCAGCTTCGACTGGAACACTGAAGCTTTCTTT. Translated: CASSFDWNTEAFF.

Note on this clone: The same CDR3 can be traced to other DNA sequences in this sample. The chain links TRBV14 to TRBJ2-2; 7 positions match TRBD2. V was pared by 1 base and J by 1 base, with 0 bases of the junction left unmatched. This CDR3 comprises 15 residues. Germline V gives CDR1 SGHDN, CDR2 FVKESK. CDR3 bases: TGTGCCAGCAGCCAAGCGGGAGGGAACACCGGGGAGCTGTTTTTT. It yields the protein CASSQAGGNTGELFF.

The chain links TRBV14 to TRBJ2-2; D gene ambiguous. V lost 2 bases and J lost 6, with 7 bases in between. Looked up from germline, CDR1 is SGHDN and CDR2 is FVKESK. CDR3 size: 13 residues. The CDR3 is CASSQRPSGELFF. In DNA form, the CDR3 reads TGTGCCAGCAGCCAAAGGCCGTCCGGGGAGCTGTTTTTT.

The CDR3 nucleotides read TGTGCCAGCAGCTGGAACCGGGACAGGGGCACAGATACGCAGTATTTT. Amino acid sequence: CASSWNRDRGTDTQYF. This chain joins TRBV5-8 and TRBJ2-3; 9 bases are shared with TRBD1. Per germline, CDR1 SGHTS and CDR2 YDEGEE. The V and J ends lost 3 bases and 1 base, in that order; junction bases with no gene match: 6. This CDR3 is 16 amino acids long.

This chain links TRBV4-1 with TRBJ2-5; 7 bases match TRBD1. V was clipped by 0 bases and J by 5 bases; unmatched bases: 9. The germline gives CDR1 MGHRA, CDR2 YSYEKL. The CDR3 consists of 16 residues. The CDR3 DNA reads TGCGCCAGCAGCCAAGATCAGGGACAGCGCTGGGAGACCCAGTACTTC. Translated: CASSQDQGQRWETQYF.

In DNA, the CDR3 is TGTGCCAGGACCAAGGAGGGTCCGGGGGCCCTCGGAAACACCATATATTTT. Translation gives CARTKEGPGALGNTIYF. The J gene is TRBJ1-3, the V gene TRBV21-1. TRBV21-1 is an annotated pseudogene. This CDR3 is built from 17 residues.

This chain joins TRBV11-3 and TRBJ1-6; no firm D call. This CDR3 has 19 residues. Trimming took off 6 bases at V and 0 bases at J, with 21 bases between the two ends. Germline V gene lookup returns CDR1 SGHNT and CDR2 YENEEA. In DNA, the CDR3 is TGTGCCAGCAGGGATGCCCCACGCAAGGCGAGCTCCTATAATTCACCCCTCCACTTT. Translating it yields CASRDAPRKASSYNSPLHF.

A word on this clone: Germline and junction disagree at one end, which may indicate a read error. The V call is TRBV6-5, the J call TRBJ1-6; D perhaps matches TRBD1 (6 bases). This CDR3 comprises 14 residues. Germline lookup yields CDR1 MNHEY and CDR2 SVGAGI. CDR3 amino acids: CASQNRAYNSPLHF. The CDR3, as DNA: TGTGCCAGCCAGAACAGGGCCTACAATTCACCCCTCCACTTT.

The genes are TRBV20-1 and TRBJ1-1; D remains ambiguous. Per the germline V gene, CDR1 is DFQATT and CDR2 is SNEGSKA (reference sequence). The CDR3 is 11 residues long. V was pared by 2 bases and J by 10 bases, with 11 bases between. CDR3 bases: TGCAGTGCTAGACGGGATGTCGGAGCTTTCTTT. Residues: CSARRDVGAFF.

The chain joins TRBV2 to TRBJ2-1; 9 bases map to TRBD2. Germline loops: CDR1 SNHLY, CDR2 FYNNEI. The CDR3 extends over 16 amino acids. V lost 2 bases to trimming and J lost 9 bases; unmatched junction nucleotides: 11. CDR3 protein: CASSELAGLPAGEQFF. DNA of the CDR3: TGTGCCAGCAGTGAACTAGCGGGACTCCCCGCGGGTGAGCAGTTCTTC.

The rearrangement uses TRBV4-1 and TRBJ1-5; tentative D call: TRBD1 (6 bases). Germline CDR1 reads MGHRA; CDR2 reads YSYEKL. Trimming pared 4 bases from V and 0 bases from J, leaving 7 bases between. The CDR3 covers 14 residues. CDR3 sequence: CASSPGDSNQPQHF. CDR3 in DNA: TGCGCCAGCAGCCCAGGGGATAGCAATCAGCCCCAGCATTTT.

The chain employs TRBV2 and TRBJ2-1; D gene uncertain. Per the germline V gene, CDR1 is SNHLY and CDR2 is FYNNEI. The V end lost 5 bases, the J end lost 6 bases, and 11 bases lay between the germline ends. The CDR3 length is 13 residues. The CDR3 sequence: CASSSTMGNEQFF. The CDR3 region has the DNA TGTGCCAGCAGTTCCACGATGGGCAATGAGCAGTTCTTC.

The chain employs TRBV7-3 and TRBJ2-2; D call uncertain. The germline gives CDR1 SGHTA, CDR2 FQGTGA. The CDR3 spans 16 residues. V lost 3 bases, J lost 0 bases, and 11 bases lay in between. CDR3 amino acids: CASSFAGPANTGELFF. CDR3 nucleotides: TGTGCCAGCAGCTTCGCCGGGCCGGCGAACACCGGGGAGCTGTTTTTT.

The chain joins TRBV18 to TRBJ1-4; 7 bases are shared with TRBD1. Trimming cost V 6 bases and J 5 bases; bases outside gene matches: 6. The germline gives CDR1 KGHSH, CDR2 LQKENI. The CDR3 consists of 14 residues. CDR3 residues: CASSRQGSNEKLFF. The CDR3 coding sequence is TGTGCCAGCTCCCGACAGGGATCGAATGAAAAACTGTTTTTT.

V gene TRBV5-6 combines with J gene TRBJ1-2; D might be TRBD1 (5 bases). This CDR3 is built from 15 residues. Germline V gene data show CDR1 as SGHDT and CDR2 as YYEEEE. Trimming took 1 base from V and 2 from J, leaving 12 bases between them. The CDR3 nucleotides read TGTGCCAGCAGCTTGTTGGGGGAACTCAACTATGGCTACACCTTC. Translation: CASSLLGELNYGYTF. Combining the CDR3 with reference TRBV5-6 and TRBJ1-2 gives the whole variable domain DAGVTQSPTHLIKTRGQQVTLRCSPKSGHDTVSWYQQALGQGPQFIFQYYEEEERQRGNFPDRFSGHQFPNYSSELNVNALLLGDSALYLCASSLLGELNYGYTFGSGTRLTVV.

This chain joins TRBV5-6 and TRBJ1-6; 12 nucleotides agree with TRBD1. CDR1 is SGHDT, CDR2 YYEEEE, per germline. CDR3 length: 16 amino acids. The ends lost 4 bases at V and 6 bases at J; junction bases unmatched: 5. The CDR3 nucleotides are TGTGCCAGCAGCCCGGGACAGGGGGCAGGTAATTCACCCCTCCACTTT. Its translation is CASSPGQGAGNSPLHF.

The chain recombines TRBV11-2 with TRBJ1-6; possible D gene TRBD1, 5 bases. V lost 3 bases and J lost 7, with 13 bases in between. The germline gives CDR1 SGHAT, CDR2 FQNNGV. The CDR3 extends over 15 amino acids. The CDR3 loop reads CASSFSGTGNSPLHF. The CDR3 region has the DNA TGTGCCAGCAGCTTCTCCGGGACGGGGAATTCACCCCTCCACTTT.

The chain recombines TRBV30 with TRBJ1-5, with D possibly being TRBD1 (5 bases). Germline CDR1 GTSNPN, CDR2 SVGIG (reference sequence). The CDR3 has 11 residues. The V end was cut by 1 base, the J end by 14 bases, with 12 bases between. The CDR3 spells CAWSGGELKHF. CDR3 DNA: TGTGCCTGGAGTGGAGGGGAATTAAAGCATTTT.